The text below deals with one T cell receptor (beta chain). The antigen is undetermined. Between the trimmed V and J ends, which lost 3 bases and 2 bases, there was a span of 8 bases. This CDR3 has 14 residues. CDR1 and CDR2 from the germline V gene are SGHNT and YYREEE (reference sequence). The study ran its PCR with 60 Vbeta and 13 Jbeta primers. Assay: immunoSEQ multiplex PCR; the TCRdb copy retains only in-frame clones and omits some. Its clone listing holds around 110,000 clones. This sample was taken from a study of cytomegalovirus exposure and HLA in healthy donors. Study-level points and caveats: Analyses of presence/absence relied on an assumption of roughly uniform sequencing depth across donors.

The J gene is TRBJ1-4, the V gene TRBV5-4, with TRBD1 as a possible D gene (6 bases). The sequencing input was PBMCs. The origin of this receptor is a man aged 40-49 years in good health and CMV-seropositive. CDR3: CASSSRGTNEKLFF. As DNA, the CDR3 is TGTGCCAGCAGCTCCAGGGGCACTAATGAAAAACTGTTTTTT.